Listed below are T cell receptor beta chains from one sample, sequenced in a study of PD-1 blockade in classical Hodgkin lymphoma. Only in-frame clones appear in the TCRdb table, and some are missing; sequencing was by immunoSEQ multiplex PCR. The sample has around 36,000 clones, around 87% seen once. The material sequenced was peripheral blood mononuclear cells (PBMCs), taken at baseline. Every receptor here comes from a human donor with classical Hodgkin lymphoma. CDR3s include the opening cysteine and the closing phenylalanine or tryptophan. Each record gives: J gene, D gene, V gene, clone size, CDR3 DNA, CDR3 protein. The D gene is left open where the match is weak. Not every row has a clone size; where given, it reads once, few, many or a size class.

>TRBJ1-1|TRBD1|TRBV5-1|.
TGCGCCAGCAGCCCAGGGACAGGGAGAACTCTGAACACTGAAGCTTTCTTT
CASSPGTGRTLNTEAFF
>TRBJ2-2|TRBD1|TRBV18|.
TGTGCCAGCTCACCCGGACAGGGGGCGGCCGGGGAGCTGTTTTTT
CASSPGQGAAGELFF
>TRBJ2-7|TRBD2|TRBV4-2|.
TGTGCCAGCAGCCAAGAGGGAGGGCACAGTTCCTACGAGCAGTACTTC
CASSQEGGHSSYEQYF
>TRBJ2-4|TRBD1|TRBV5-4|.
TGTGCCAGCAGCCCAGGACAGGGGGCAGCCAAAAACATTCAGTACTTC
CASSPGQGAAKNIQYF
>TRBJ2-1|.|TRBV27|few
TGTGCCAGCACCCTTGACACGAACCGCTACAATGAGCAGTTCTTC
CASTLDTNRYNEQFF
>TRBJ1-2|.|TRBV6-6|.
TGTGCCAGCAACCCGGGTAGGGGGTATGGCTACACCTTC
CASNPGRGYGYTF
>TRBJ2-1|.|TRBV9|.
TGTGCCAGCAGCGTAGGGGCGCTCAATGAGCAGTTCTTC
CASSVGALNEQFF
>TRBJ2-3|.|TRBV5-1|.
TGCGCCAGCAGCTTGGCCACAGATACGCAGTATTTT
CASSLATDTQYF
>TRBJ1-1|.|TRBV29-1|once
TGCAGCGTTGAAATGGAGGGGAGAGAAGCTTTCTTT
CSVEMEGREAFF
>TRBJ1-2|.|TRBV6-5|.
TGTGCCAGCCGTACCAAGTCCGGGACTCTCGGTGGCTACACCTTC
CASRTKSGTLGGYTF
>TRBJ2-3|.|TRBV19|.
TGTGCCAGTAGTACCCATCCCGGGCGGGGCCTCACAGATACGCAGTATTTT
CASSTHPGRGLTDTQYF
>TRBJ2-3|TRBD2|TRBV15|.
TGTGCCACCAGCAGAGCGGGCGGGGGGAACATGTATACGCAGTATTTT
CATSRAGGGNMYTQYF
>TRBJ2-2|TRBD1|TRBV27|.
TGTGCCAGCAGGAGAGGGGGCGCCGGCACCGGGGAGCTGTTTTTT
CASRRGGAGTGELFF
>TRBJ2-3|TRBD2|TRBV2|.
TGTGCCAGCAGTCTAGCGGGGGGGCCGGGAGATACGCAGTATTTT
CASSLAGGPGDTQYF
>TRBJ1-2|.|TRBV5-1|.
TGCGCCAGCAGCTTGGGGGGTTCCTTGGGCTATGGCTACACCTTC
CASSLGGSLGYGYTF
>TRBJ2-2|.|TRBV7-2|.
TGTGCCAGCAGCCCTTCCTCAAGCTACGACACCGGGGAGCTGTTTTTT
CASSPSSSYDTGELFF
>TRBJ2-1|TRBD2|TRBV7-2|.
TGTGCCAGCAGCTTTGGCGGGGGGAATGAGCAGTTCTTC
CASSFGGGNEQFF
>TRBJ1-3|TRBD1|TRBV9|.
TGTGCCAGCAGCGTAGCAGGGGGGAGGTCTGGAAACACCATATATTTT
CASSVAGGRSGNTIYF
>TRBJ1-1|.|TRBV9|.
TGTGCCAGCAGCGCCCTGACATCCCACGCTGAAGCTTTCTTT
CASSALTSHAEAFF
>TRBJ1-2|TRBD1|TRBV19|.
TGTGCCAGTAGTAACCGGGACAGGGGCTACGCCTTC
CASSNRDRGYAF
>TRBJ2-5|.|TRBV21-1|.
TGTGCCAGCAGCAGCAGTACACCCTACCGGGGAGTCCCGTACTTC
CASSSSTPYRGVPYF
>TRBJ1-1|.|TRBV10-3|.
TGTGCCATCAGTGAGGGCCAGGAGATGAACACTGAAGCTTTCTTT
CAISEGQEMNTEAFF
>TRBJ1-1|.|TRBV7-9|.
TGTGCCAGCAGCCTCCCCGGCGGGGTACGGAGGACTGAAGCTTTCTTT
CASSLPGGVRRTEAFF